Listed below are T cell receptor beta chains from one sample, sequenced in a study of cytomegalovirus exposure and HLA in healthy donors. Some clones are missing from TCRdb's copy, which holds only in-frame ones; the method was immunoSEQ multiplex PCR. Here the sample spans over 120,000 clones, approximately 80% being singletons. Specimen: PBMCs. These receptors were obtained from a woman between 55 and 75 years old in good health and CMV-seropositive. CDR3s include the opening cysteine and the closing phenylalanine or tryptophan. D genes are given only for firm matches. Clone size is shown for a subset of rows, as once, few, many or a class of expanded clone.

abundance	j_gene	v_gene	d_gene	CDR3nt	CDR3aa
.	TRBJ2-7	TRBV27	.	TGTGCCAGCAGTCCCCGGCTAGACCGATACGAGCAGTACTTC	CASSPRLDRYEQYF
.	TRBJ2-1	TRBV6-6	.	TGTGCCAGCAGTTCAGGGCAGGGGCACAATGAGCAGTTCTTC	CASSSGQGHNEQFF
once	TRBJ1-2	TRBV19	.	TGTGCCAGTAGTATTCCAAGCATGAGGGATGGCTACACCTTC	CASSIPSMRDGYTF
.	TRBJ2-7	TRBV7-8	TRBD1	TGTGCCAGCAGCCCTACAGGACAGGGTTTCGACGAGCAGTACTTC	CASSPTGQGFDEQYF
.	TRBJ2-2	TRBV7-2	.	TGTGCCAGCAGCCGGTCTAGCCCCGGGGAGCTGTTTTTT	CASSRSSPGELFF
.	TRBJ2-7	TRBV28	.	TGTGCCAGCAGCCCCCGGGTCCGTTCCATGAGCTCCTACGAGCAGTACTTC	CASSPRVRSMSSYEQYF
.	TRBJ2-3	TRBV29-1	TRBD2	TGCAGCGTAAGCGGGGGCACAGATACGCAGTATTTT	CSVSGGTDTQYF
.	TRBJ2-1	TRBV7-2	.	TGTGCCAGCAGCTTAACGGGAGAAATCTACAATGAGCAGTTCTTC	CASSLTGEIYNEQFF
.	TRBJ2-3	TRBV19	.	TGTGCCAGTAGACTGGGGGCCGTCACAGATACGCAGTATTTT	CASRLGAVTDTQYF
.	TRBJ2-5	TRBV30	TRBD2	TGTGCCTGGAGTCTAGCGGGAGTAGAGACCCAGTACTTC	CAWSLAGVETQYF
.	TRBJ2-1	TRBV29-1	.	TGCAGCGTTGGGCGGGAAGGTCCCAATGAGCAGTTCTTC	CSVGREGPNEQFF
.	TRBJ2-7	TRBV18	TRBD1	TGTGCCAGCTCACCGGGACAGGGCGTTGTCGAGCAGTACTTC	CASSPGQGVVEQYF
few	TRBJ2-3	TRBV5-1	.	TGCGCCAGCAGCTGGGACAACACAGATACGCAGTATTTT	CASSWDNTDTQYF
.	TRBJ1-4	TRBV19	.	TGTGCCAGTAGAGCGAACGGCGCTGAAAAACTGTTTTTT	CASRANGAEKLFF